This T cell receptor beta chain was sequenced for a study of cytomegalovirus exposure and HLA in healthy donors. The V gene's germline CDR1 is SGHAT and CDR2 FQDESV (reference sequence). The V segment lost 5 bases and the J segment 7 bases; nucleotides outside the gene matches: 7. The CDR3 totals 15 residues. This table comes from immunoSEQ multiplex PCR, and its TCRdb copy is limited to in-frame clones, with some not included. The data show about 140,000 clones, just under 85% seen once. This chain joins TRBV11-1 and TRBJ2-2, with 10 nucleotides matching TRBD1. This receptor was taken from a man aged 25 to 40 in good health and CMV-seropositive. The sample was PBMCs. The CDR3 protein is CASSDDRGQDGELFF. CDR3 nucleotide sequence: TGTGCCAGCAGCGATGACAGGGGGCAGGACGGGGAGCTGTTTTTT.